A selection of T cell receptor beta chains follows, all from one sample in a study of graft-versus-host responses after intestinal transplantation. Sequencing was performed with immunoSEQ multiplex PCR; in TCRdb, only in-frame clones are kept and a portion is missing. The sample has tens of thousands of clones; approximately 93% are singletons. No antigen has been assigned to these receptors. The material was unstimulated CD4+ T cells sorted from spleen or lymph node cells, obtained before transplant. These TCRs come from a human donor who was the organ donor for an intestinal transplant. Both conserved end residues are part of each CDR3. A D gene is named only where the DNA matches it firmly. Only part of the rows carry a size: once, few, many, or a class if the clone is expanded.

cdr3_aa: CASSPGNSPLHF; cdr3_nt: TGTGCCAGCAGCCCCGGTAATTCACCCCTCCACTTT; v_call: TRBV11-2; clone_size: once; d_call: .; j_call: TRBJ1-6
cdr3_aa: CASSRRGTEAFF; cdr3_nt: TGCGCCAGCAGCCGCCGGGGTACTGAAGCTTTCTTT; v_call: TRBV4-3; clone_size: .; d_call: .; j_call: TRBJ1-1
cdr3_aa: CASSVAGTGSTEAFF; cdr3_nt: TGTGCCAGCAGCGTAGCAGGGACAGGGAGCACTGAAGCTTTCTTT; v_call: TRBV9; clone_size: .; d_call: TRBD1; j_call: TRBJ1-1
cdr3_aa: CASSIRTGNYGYTF; cdr3_nt: TGTGCCAGCAGCATCCGGACAGGGAACTATGGCTACACCTTC; v_call: TRBV7-2; clone_size: .; d_call: TRBD1; j_call: TRBJ1-2
cdr3_aa: CAWTRSRGLSNYGYTF; cdr3_nt: TGTGCCTGGACAAGGTCACGGGGCTTATCTAACTATGGCTACACCTTC; v_call: TRBV30; clone_size: .; d_call: .; j_call: TRBJ1-2
cdr3_aa: CASSWGGVGNSPLHF; cdr3_nt: TGTGCCAGCAGCTGGGGCGGGGTTGGGAATTCACCCCTCCACTTT; v_call: TRBV5-5; clone_size: .; d_call: .; j_call: TRBJ1-6
cdr3_aa: CASSLSSGGPYEQYF; cdr3_nt: TGTGCCAGCAGTTTATCTAGCGGGGGCCCCTACGAGCAGTACTTC; v_call: TRBV27; clone_size: .; d_call: TRBD2; j_call: TRBJ2-7
cdr3_aa: CASSPRHGARETQYF; cdr3_nt: TGTGCCAGCAGTCCACGACACGGTGCAAGGGAGACCCAGTACTTC; v_call: TRBV6-1; clone_size: .; d_call: .; j_call: TRBJ2-5
cdr3_aa: CATSRFRDVMRTNEKLFF; cdr3_nt: TGTGCCACCAGCAGATTCCGGGACGTTATGCGGACTAATGAAAAACTGTTTTTT; v_call: TRBV15; clone_size: .; d_call: .; j_call: TRBJ1-4
cdr3_aa: CASSSPGTSTYEQYF; cdr3_nt: TGTGCCAGCAGCTCCCCCGGGACTAGCACCTACGAGCAGTACTTC; v_call: TRBV5-6; clone_size: once; d_call: TRBD2; j_call: TRBJ2-7
cdr3_aa: CASRFPEGGVGYTF; cdr3_nt: TGTGCAAGTCGCTTTCCCGAAGGGGGGGTTGGCTACACCTTC; v_call: TRBV12-2; clone_size: .; d_call: .; j_call: TRBJ1-2
cdr3_aa: CASTMGLQYEQYF; cdr3_nt: TGTGCCAGCACCATGGGACTCCAGTACGAGCAGTACTTC; v_call: TRBV7-2; clone_size: .; d_call: .; j_call: TRBJ2-7
cdr3_aa: CASSVLRPKINEKLFF; cdr3_nt: TGTGCCAGCAGCGTGTTGCGGCCGAAGATCAATGAAAAACTGTTTTTT; v_call: TRBV9; clone_size: .; d_call: .; j_call: TRBJ1-4
cdr3_aa: CSVKQSTSTDTQYF; cdr3_nt: TGCAGCGTGAAACAGAGCACTAGCACAGATACGCAGTATTTT; v_call: TRBV29-1; clone_size: .; d_call: .; j_call: TRBJ2-3
cdr3_aa: CASSEYSSYEQYF; cdr3_nt: TGTGCCAGCAGTGAATACAGCTCCTACGAGCAGTACTTC; v_call: TRBV25-1; clone_size: once; d_call: .; j_call: TRBJ2-7
cdr3_aa: CASSLQDSEAFF; cdr3_nt: TGTGCCAGCAGCTTACAGGACTCTGAAGCTTTCTTT; v_call: TRBV7-9; clone_size: .; d_call: .; j_call: TRBJ1-1
cdr3_aa: CASSYVGGGRLDTQYF; cdr3_nt: TGTGCCAGCAGTTACGTTGGGGGGGGGCGTTTAGATACGCAGTATTTT; v_call: TRBV6-5; clone_size: .; d_call: .; j_call: TRBJ2-3
cdr3_aa: CASSQSSRFASGNTIYF; cdr3_nt: TGCGCCAGCAGCCAATCATCCCGCTTCGCCTCTGGAAACACCATATATTTT; v_call: TRBV4-3; clone_size: .; d_call: .; j_call: TRBJ1-3
cdr3_aa: CAWRDTSRSPLHF; cdr3_nt: TGTGCCTGGAGGGACACATCGAGATCACCCCTCCACTTT; v_call: TRBV30; clone_size: .; d_call: .; j_call: TRBJ1-6
cdr3_aa: CASSLGGLETEAFF; cdr3_nt: TGTGCCAGCAGCTTAGGGGGGCTCGAAACTGAAGCTTTCTTT; v_call: TRBV7-9; clone_size: .; d_call: .; j_call: TRBJ1-1
cdr3_aa: CASRSLTLNTEAFF; cdr3_nt: TGCGCCAGCAGGTCCCTGACACTTAACACTGAAGCTTTCTTT; v_call: TRBV5-1; clone_size: .; d_call: .; j_call: TRBJ1-1
cdr3_aa: CASSYGGANYGYTF; cdr3_nt: TGTGCCAGCAGTTACGGGGGGGCTAACTATGGCTACACCTTC; v_call: TRBV6-5; clone_size: .; d_call: .; j_call: TRBJ1-2
cdr3_aa: CASSLTGSGNTIYF; cdr3_nt: TGTGCCAGCAGCTTGACAGGCTCTGGAAACACCATATATTTT; v_call: TRBV7-9; clone_size: .; d_call: .; j_call: TRBJ1-3
cdr3_aa: CASSARGGWNTEAFF; cdr3_nt: TGTGCCAGCAGCGCCAGGGGGGGTTGGAACACTGAAGCTTTCTTT; v_call: TRBV11-2; clone_size: once; d_call: TRBD1; j_call: TRBJ1-1
cdr3_aa: CASSIVSGSSTDTQYF; cdr3_nt: TGTGCCAGTAGTATAGTGAGCGGTTCTAGCACAGATACGCAGTATTTT; v_call: TRBV19; clone_size: once; d_call: .; j_call: TRBJ2-3
cdr3_aa: CASSSGTLNTEAFF; cdr3_nt: TGTGCCAGCAGTTCCGGGACATTGAACACTGAAGCTTTCTTT; v_call: TRBV6-5; clone_size: .; d_call: .; j_call: TRBJ1-1
cdr3_aa: CASSQAWDREGEKLFF; cdr3_nt: TGTGCCAGCAGCCAAGCCTGGGACAGGGAGGGGGAAAAACTGTTTTTT; v_call: TRBV4-2; clone_size: .; d_call: TRBD1; j_call: TRBJ1-4
cdr3_aa: CASTSKVGGGPTDTQYF; cdr3_nt: TGTGCCAGTACCTCAAAAGTGGGCGGGGGGCCCACAGATACGCAGTATTTT; v_call: TRBV19; clone_size: .; d_call: TRBD2; j_call: TRBJ2-3
cdr3_aa: CASSLGGTDTQYF; cdr3_nt: TGTGCCAGCAGTTTGGGGGGCACAGATACGCAGTATTTT; v_call: TRBV27; clone_size: .; d_call: .; j_call: TRBJ2-3
cdr3_aa: CASHDIPGPRRFAEKLFF; cdr3_nt: TGTGCCAGCCACGACATTCCAGGCCCTCGGCGGTTTGCTGAAAAACTGTTTTTT; v_call: TRBV7-2; clone_size: .; d_call: .; j_call: TRBJ1-4
cdr3_aa: CASSPGTGGKTQYF; cdr3_nt: TGTGCTAGCAGTCCTGGGACAGGGGGAAAGACCCAGTACTTC; v_call: TRBV7-7; clone_size: .; d_call: TRBD1; j_call: TRBJ2-5